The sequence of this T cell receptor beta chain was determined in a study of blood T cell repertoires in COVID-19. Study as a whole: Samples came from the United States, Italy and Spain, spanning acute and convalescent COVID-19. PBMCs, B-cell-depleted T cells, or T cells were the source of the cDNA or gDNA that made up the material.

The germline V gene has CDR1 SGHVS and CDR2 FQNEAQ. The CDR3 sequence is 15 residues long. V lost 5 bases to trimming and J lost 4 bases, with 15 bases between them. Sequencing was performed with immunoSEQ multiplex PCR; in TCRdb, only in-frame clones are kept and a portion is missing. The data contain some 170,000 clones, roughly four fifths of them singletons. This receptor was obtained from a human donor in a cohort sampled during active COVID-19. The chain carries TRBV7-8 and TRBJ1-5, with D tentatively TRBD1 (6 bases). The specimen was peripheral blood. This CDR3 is CASSLLPRGNQPQHF. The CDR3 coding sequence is TGTGCCAGCAGCCTCCTTCCTAGGGGGAATCAGCCCCAGCATTTT.